The present TCR beta chain was sequenced within a study of blood T cell repertoires in COVID-19. Sequencing was performed with immunoSEQ multiplex PCR; in TCRdb, only in-frame clones are kept and a portion is missing. The sample has roughly 280,000 clones, about 89% seen once. This CDR3 is built from 17 residues. V shed 0 bases and J 1 base; nucleotides not matched to a gene: 7. Germline V gene lookup returns CDR1 SGHTA and CDR2 FQGTGA. The chain carries TRBV7-3 and TRBJ2-3; 7 bases line up with TRBD2. This TCR was sampled from a man between 35 and 55 years old with active or convalescent COVID-19. Sequenced: peripheral blood. The CDR3: CASSLTGGRAGTDTQYF. As DNA, the CDR3 is TGTGCCAGCAGCTTAACGGGTGGGAGGGCCGGCACAGATACGCAGTATTTT.